The 22 T cell receptor beta chains reported below all come from one sample, sequenced in a study of T cell repertoires in cytomegalovirus infection. No antigen has been assigned to these receptors. TCRdb re-derived calls from the reads in MiXCR, one entry per CDR3 protein. Here the sample spans roughly 500,000 distinct CDR3 sequences, more than 30% being singletons. The starting material was cultured PBMCs, obtained from culture after CMV antigen stimulation. Receptor source: a human donor in good health (CMV status not recorded). Some clones in this sample may be carry-over from other donors' samples.

This clonotype was detected once. V is TRBV19 and J is TRBJ2-1; 10 positions match TRBD2. This CDR3 is built from 14 residues. The junction had 6 bases not matched to a gene; V was cut back by 7 bases and J by 6 bases. Germline assignment: CDR1 LNHDA and CDR2 SQIVND (reference sequence). CDR3 nucleotides: TGTGCCAGTAAGATCGCTAGCGGGAGCAATGAGCAGTTCTTC. Protein: CASKIASGSNEQFF.

V gene TRBV6-1 combines with J gene TRBJ1-1, with D maybe TRBD1 (5 bases). The CDR3 is made up of 18 amino acids. The germline CDR1 and CDR2 sequences are MNHNS and SASEGT. The V and J ends lost 3 bases and 1 base respectively, with 21 bases between them. This CDR3 reads CASSEFYRGPGWNTEAFF. The CDR3 DNA reads TGTGCCAGCAGTGAGTTTTATAGGGGACCTGGTTGGAACACTGAAGCTTTCTTT.

There are a few counts of this clonotype. The chain uses TRBV5-4 and TRBJ2-3, with TRBD2 as a possible D gene (5 bases). The CDR3 length is 16 residues. Trimming took 0 bases from V and 5 from J, leaving 16 bases between them. CDR1 is SGHNT, CDR2 YYREEE, per germline (reference sequence). In nucleotides, the CDR3 is TGTGCCAGCAGCTTGGGGGGAGCGGTTCGTGGAGATACGCAGTATTTT. It codes for CASSLGGAVRGDTQYF.

The chain is built from TRBV28 and TRBJ1-1; D not resolved. Germline V gives CDR1 MDHEN, CDR2 SYDVKM. The CDR3 is 16 residues long. The V end was cut by 5 bases, the J end by 0 bases, with 16 bases between. The CDR3 DNA follows: TGTGCCAGCAGTCTCTTATTGGGCCTTCTGAACACTGAAGCTTTCTTT. It codes for CASSLLLGLLNTEAFF.

The rearrangement links TRBV7-6 to TRBJ2-1; D remains unclear. Deletions cut 1 base from V and 6 bases from J, with 7 bases between. The CDR3 has 13 amino acids. Germline V gives CDR1 SGHVS, CDR2 FNYEAQ. CDR3 in amino acids: CASSLGSVNEQFF. The DNA for the CDR3 is TGTGCCAGCAGCTTAGGGTCCGTCAATGAGCAGTTCTTC.

CDR3 region: CASIRGLNTEAFF. The CDR3 nucleotides read TGTGCCAGCATCAGGGGGCTCAACACTGAAGCTTTCTTT. The chain is built from TRBV7-9 and TRBJ1-1, with 8 positions matching TRBD1. V was clipped by 7 bases and J by 2 bases; unmatched bases: 3. CDR3 length: 13 residues. Germline values: CDR1 SEHNR, CDR2 FQNEAQ (reference sequence).

This sequence joins TRBV20-1 and TRBJ2-3; perhaps TRBD1 as D (5 bases). Germline assignment: CDR1 DFQATT and CDR2 SNEGSKA (reference sequence). Trimming left V 0 bases short and J 2 bases short, with 15 bases between. The CDR3 has 16 amino acids. The CDR3 is CSARDPMGQNTDTQYF. The CDR3 bases are TGCAGTGCTAGAGATCCCATGGGGCAAAACACAGATACGCAGTATTTT.

This clonotype appeared a few times. The chain employs TRBV28 and TRBJ1-6, with D maybe TRBD1 (5 bases). The V gene lost 10 bases and the J gene lost 2 bases, with 15 bases spanning the gap. Germline CDR1 and CDR2: MDHEN and SYDVKM. The CDR3 runs to 15 residues. The chain's CDR3 is CATHRLATYNSPLHF. DNA for the CDR3: TGTGCCACCCACAGGCTGGCTACCTATAATTCACCCCTCCACTTT.

The chain uses TRBV7-2 and TRBJ1-1; 10 bases map to TRBD1. Germline V gene data show CDR1 as SGHTA and CDR2 as FQGNSA. CDR3 length equals 17 residues. The trim removed 6 bases at V and 0 bases at J, leaving 10 bases unmatched. CDR3 amino acids: CASRRNPGQGMNTEAFF. As DNA, the CDR3 is TGTGCCAGCAGGAGAAATCCGGGACAGGGGATGAACACTGAAGCTTTCTTT. The variable domain in full, with the rest retrieved from reference TRBV7-2 and TRBJ1-1, is GAGVSQSPSNKVTEKGKDVELRCDPISGHTALYWYRQSLGQGLEFLIYFQGNSAPDKSGLPSDRFSAERTGGSVSTLTIQRTQQEDSAVYLCASRRNPGQGMNTEAFFGQGTRLTVV.

This clonotype has more than one count but fewer than ten. DNA for the CDR3: TGCAGTGCCCGGAACAGGGACTCCTACGAGCAGTACGTC. Protein: CSARNRDSYEQYV. The gene calls are TRBV20-1 and TRBJ2-7; TRBD1 might be the D (6 bases). The V gene's germline CDR1 is DFQATT and CDR2 SNEGSKA (reference sequence). The CDR3 is made up of 13 amino acids. V lost 6 bases, J lost 0 bases, and 12 bases lay in between.

V and J are TRBV7-9 and TRBJ2-3, with 15 bases that match TRBD2. The CDR3 runs to 14 residues. J gave up 7 bases and V 5 bases, and 1 base lay outside the gene matches. CDR1 and CDR2 from the germline V gene are SEHNR and FQNEAQ (reference sequence). This CDR3 is CASSGLAGGNTQYF. CDR3 sequence (DNA): TGTGCCAGCAGCGGACTAGCGGGGGGGAATACGCAGTATTTT.

The gene calls are TRBV27 and TRBJ1-2, with unresolved D. Germline values: CDR1 MNHEY, CDR2 SMNVEV (reference sequence). The CDR3 totals 18 residues. Between the trimmed V and J ends, which lost 3 bases and 4 bases, there was a span of 24 bases. CDR3 in amino acids: CASSLYSGTPPAPYGYTF. Here the CDR3 DNA reads TGTGCCAGCAGTTTGTACTCCGGCACTCCACCGGCCCCCTATGGCTACACCTTC.

This clonotype was observed a few times. V is TRBV7-2 and J is TRBJ1-1; D is perhaps TRBD1 (6 bases). Trimming took off 6 bases at V and 3 bases at J, with 14 bases between the two ends. The germline CDR1 and CDR2 sequences are SGHTA and FQGNSA. This CDR3 has 14 amino acids. The CDR3 sequence: CASSFRQVDTEAFF. The DNA of the CDR3 is TGTGCCAGCAGTTTCAGACAGGTTGACACTGAAGCTTTCTTT.

This clonotype came up many times. The V call is TRBV7-2, the J call TRBJ1-1, with unresolved D. Germline CDR1 and CDR2: SGHTA and FQGNSA. This CDR3 has 13 residues. V lost 2 bases, J lost 1 base, and 5 bases lay in between. The CDR3 DNA sequence: TGTGCCAGCAGCTTACAGGAGAACACTGAAGCTTTCTTT. Encoded protein: CASSLQENTEAFF.

V is TRBV27 and J is TRBJ2-7; D not certain. V was pared by 3 bases and J by 1 base, with 7 bases between. The CDR3 consists of 13 residues. The V gene's germline CDR1 is MNHEY and CDR2 SMNVEV (reference sequence). CDR3 sequence: CASSFGRSYEQYV. The CDR3 nucleotides are TGTGCCAGCAGTTTCGGCCGATCCTACGAGCAGTACGTC.

A few counts support this clonotype. The genes are TRBV12-3 or TRBV12-4 and TRBJ1-3; no definite D call. The CDR3 is made up of 16 amino acids. V was cut by 5 bases and J by 8 bases, with 22 bases left in between. CDR3 DNA sequence: TGTGCCAGCAGTGGATCCGGCGATAGGTTGTGGGACACCATATATTTT. As protein: CASSGSGDRLWDTIYF.

CDR3 bases: TGCAGTGCTAGAGTAGGGGGGACAGGGAGTGGCGGCTACACCTTC. Translation gives CSARVGGTGSGGYTF. The rearrangement links TRBV20-1 to TRBJ1-2; the match to TRBD1 covers 9 bases. Germline lookup yields CDR1 DFQATT and CDR2 SNEGSKA (reference sequence). The CDR3 loop spans 15 amino acids. V dropped 1 base and J dropped 8; count of bases not matched to a gene: 11.

V usage is TRBV7-3 and J usage is TRBJ2-7, with D possibly being TRBD2 (5 bases). V was pared by 1 base and J by 6 bases, with 16 bases between. The CDR3 totals 15 residues. In germline, CDR1 is SGHTA, CDR2 FQGTGA. The CDR3 reads CASSLMTTSRGEQYF. CDR3 coding DNA: TGTGCCAGCAGCTTAATGACTACCTCACGGGGCGAGCAGTACTTC.

The chain recombines TRBV6-2 or TRBV6-3 with TRBJ2-1, with 10 bases aligning to TRBD2. This CDR3 has 15 residues. The germline V gene encodes CDR1 MNHEY and CDR2 SVGEGT. V shed 2 bases and J 9 bases; nucleotides not matched to a gene: 7. CDR3 coding DNA: TGTGCCAGCAGTTACAGAGCGGGAGGGCGGATTGAGCAGTTCTTC. Residues: CASSYRAGGRIEQFF.

V is TRBV5-6 and J is TRBJ2-1; 11 nucleotides match TRBD2. The V segment lost 1 base and the J segment 0 bases; nucleotides outside the gene matches: 6. The V gene's germline CDR1 is SGHDT and CDR2 YYEEEE. The CDR3 has 18 amino acids. In DNA form, the CDR3 reads TGTGCCAGCAGCTTGAGACTAGCGGGATCTCGCTCCTACAATGAGCAGTTCTTC. Residues: CASSLRLAGSRSYNEQFF.

This clonotype occurred a few times. The chain is built from TRBV19 and TRBJ1-5, with 7 bases fitting TRBD1. The CDR3 covers 15 residues. Trimming took 5 bases from V and 5 from J; bases not matched to a gene: 9. Germline V gene lookup returns CDR1 LNHDA and CDR2 SQIVND (reference sequence). The chain's CDR3 is CASSGEGAKDQPQHF. In DNA form, the CDR3 reads TGTGCCAGTAGTGGCGAGGGGGCGAAGGATCAGCCCCAGCATTTT. Combining the CDR3 with reference TRBV19 and TRBJ1-5 gives the whole variable domain DGGITQSPKYLFRKEGQNVTLSCEQNLNHDAMYWYRQDPGQGLRLIYYSQIVNDFQKGDIAEGYSVSREKKESFPLTVTSAQKNPTAFYLCASSGEGAKDQPQHFGDGTRLSIL.

This clonotype was observed a few times. The genes are TRBV12-3 or TRBV12-4 and TRBJ1-2, with a possible D match to TRBD1 (5 bases). This CDR3 is 13 amino acids long. Trimming took 4 bases from V and 0 from J, leaving 6 bases between them. Written as DNA, the CDR3 is TGTGCCAGCAGTTCGACAGCTAACTATGGCTACACCTTC. As protein: CASSSTANYGYTF.